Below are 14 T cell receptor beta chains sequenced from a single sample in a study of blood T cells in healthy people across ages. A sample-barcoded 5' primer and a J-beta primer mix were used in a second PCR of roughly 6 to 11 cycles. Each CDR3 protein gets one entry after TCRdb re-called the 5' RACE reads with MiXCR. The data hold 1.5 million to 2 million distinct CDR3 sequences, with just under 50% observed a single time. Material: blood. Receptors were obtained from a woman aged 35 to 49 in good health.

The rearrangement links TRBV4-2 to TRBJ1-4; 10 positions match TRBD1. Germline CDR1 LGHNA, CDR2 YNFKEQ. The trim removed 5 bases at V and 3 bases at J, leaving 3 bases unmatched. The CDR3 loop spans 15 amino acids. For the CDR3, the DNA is TGTGCCAGCAGCGTCGGGACAGGGGCTAATGAAAAACTGTTTTTT. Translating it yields CASSVGTGANEKLFF.

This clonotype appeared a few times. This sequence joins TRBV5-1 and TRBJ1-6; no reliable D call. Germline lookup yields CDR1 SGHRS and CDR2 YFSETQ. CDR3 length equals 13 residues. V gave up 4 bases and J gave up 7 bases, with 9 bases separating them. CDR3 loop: CASSPESNSPLHF. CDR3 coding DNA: TGCGCCAGCAGCCCAGAGTCCAATTCACCCCTCCACTTT.

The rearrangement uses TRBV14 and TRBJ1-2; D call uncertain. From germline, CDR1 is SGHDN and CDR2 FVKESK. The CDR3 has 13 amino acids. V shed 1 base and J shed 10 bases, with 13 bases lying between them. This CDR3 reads CASSQVVRGAYTF. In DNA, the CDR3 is TGTGCCAGCAGCCAAGTGGTCCGGGGTGCCTACACCTTC.

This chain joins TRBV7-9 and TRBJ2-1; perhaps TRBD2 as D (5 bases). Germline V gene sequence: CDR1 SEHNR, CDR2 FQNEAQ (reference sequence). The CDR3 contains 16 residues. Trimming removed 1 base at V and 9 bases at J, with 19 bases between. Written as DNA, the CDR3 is TGTGCCAGCAGCTTAGGTGGCAGCCTGCCGGGGATTGAGCAGTTCTTC. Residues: CASSLGGSLPGIEQFF.

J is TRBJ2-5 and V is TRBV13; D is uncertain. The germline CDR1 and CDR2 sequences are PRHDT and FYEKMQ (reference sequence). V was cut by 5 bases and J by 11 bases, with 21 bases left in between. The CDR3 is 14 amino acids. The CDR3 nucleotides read TGTGCCAGCAGCCCACGACTCACCGGCGATGAGCAGTACTTC. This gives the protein CASSPRLTGDEQYF.

The CDR3 reads CASSLGGTGVSNGYTF. CDR3 DNA: TGTGCCAGCAGTTTAGGGGGGACAGGGGTCTCCAATGGCTACACCTTC. The chain employs TRBV28 and TRBJ1-2; TRBD1 agrees at 10 bases. CDR1 is MDHEN and CDR2 is SYDVKM in the germline V gene. This CDR3 is built from 16 residues. After removal of 2 bases from V and 6 bases from J, the junction contained 9 bases not matched to a gene.

CDR3 protein: CSARPGTGGSNTEAFF. In DNA form, the CDR3 reads TGCAGTGCTAGACCCGGGACAGGGGGTTCGAACACTGAAGCTTTCTTT. The chain is built from TRBV20-1 and TRBJ1-1; 11 nucleotides match TRBD1. With 2 bases clipped from V and 1 base from J, the junction kept 6 bases outside the gene matches. CDR1 DFQATT and CDR2 SNEGSKA come from the germline V gene (reference sequence). CDR3 length: 16 residues.

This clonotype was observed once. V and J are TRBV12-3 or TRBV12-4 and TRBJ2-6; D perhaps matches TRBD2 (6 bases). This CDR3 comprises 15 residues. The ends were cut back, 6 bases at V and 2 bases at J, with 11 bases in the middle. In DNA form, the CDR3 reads TGTGCCAGCAGGGTAGCGGTTCCTGGGGCCAACGTCCTGACTTTC. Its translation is CASRVAVPGANVLTF.

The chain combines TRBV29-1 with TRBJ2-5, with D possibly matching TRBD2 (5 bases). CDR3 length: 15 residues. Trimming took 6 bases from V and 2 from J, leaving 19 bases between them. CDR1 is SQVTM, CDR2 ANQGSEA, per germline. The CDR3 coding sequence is TGCAGCGTGCCGGGGATTTGGAGACCACAAGAGACCCAGTACTTC. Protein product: CSVPGIWRPQETQYF.

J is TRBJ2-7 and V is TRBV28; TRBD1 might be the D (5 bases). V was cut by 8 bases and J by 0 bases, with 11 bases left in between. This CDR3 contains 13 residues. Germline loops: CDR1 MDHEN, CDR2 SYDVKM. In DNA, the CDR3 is TGTGCCAGCGCCTCCCAGGGCTCCTACGAGCAGTACTTC. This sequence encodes CASASQGSYEQYF.

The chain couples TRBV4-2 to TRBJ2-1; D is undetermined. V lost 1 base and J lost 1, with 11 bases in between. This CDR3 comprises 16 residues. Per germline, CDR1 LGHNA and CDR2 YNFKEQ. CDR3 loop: CASSQVGTFSYNEQFF. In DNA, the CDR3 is TGTGCCAGCAGCCAAGTTGGCACTTTTTCCTACAATGAGCAGTTCTTC.

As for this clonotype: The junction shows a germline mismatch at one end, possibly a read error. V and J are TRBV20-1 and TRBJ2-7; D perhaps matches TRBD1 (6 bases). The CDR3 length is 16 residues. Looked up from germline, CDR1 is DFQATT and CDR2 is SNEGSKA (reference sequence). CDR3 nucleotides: TGCAGTCCTAGAGATCCGACAGGAAGGGGATCCTACGAGCAGTACTTC. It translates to CSPRDPTGRGSYEQYF.

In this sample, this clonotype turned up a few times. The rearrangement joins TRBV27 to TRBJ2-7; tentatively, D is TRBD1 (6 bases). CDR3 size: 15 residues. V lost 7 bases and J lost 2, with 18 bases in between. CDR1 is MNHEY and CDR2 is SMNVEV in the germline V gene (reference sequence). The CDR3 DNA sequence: TGTGCCAGCACTCCAACCCCGGACAGAACCTACGAGCAGTACTTC. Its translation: CASTPTPDRTYEQYF.

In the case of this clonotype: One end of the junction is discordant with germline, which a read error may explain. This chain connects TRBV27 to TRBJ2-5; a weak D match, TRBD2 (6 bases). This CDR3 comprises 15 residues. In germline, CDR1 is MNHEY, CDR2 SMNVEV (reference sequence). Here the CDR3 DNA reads TGTGCCAGCAGTTTAGCCTTGACGACGGGAGAGTCCCAGTACTTC. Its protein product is CASSLALTTGESQYF.